The next 24 T cell receptor beta chains were all read from a single sample in a study of naive and memory T cell subsets. The study's findings and limits: Possibly reflecting memory cells re-expressing CD45RA, a few larger clonotypes occurred in naive repertoires, especially CD8.

The beta constant-region primer was an equimolar mix of two oligonucleotides covering TRBC1 and TRBC2. The ligated cDNA underwent four PCR rounds using SP2 and nested alpha and beta constant-region primers. Via MiXCR, TCRdb re-called the UMI-ligation and nested PCR reads, giving one row per CDR3 protein. Counted here are about 150,000 distinct CDR3 sequences, 22% occurring once; the ten biggest clones make up roughly 0.1%. These receptors' targets are unknown. Sequenced sample: naive CD4+ T cells from blood. The receptors shown here come from a human donor in good health.

The CDR3 nucleotides read TGTGCCAGCAGTTTCTGGTCCGAGCAGTTCTTC. It is translated as CASSFWSEQFF. The V and J genes are TRBV12-3 or TRBV12-4 and TRBJ2-1, with D uncertain. With 3 bases removed from V and 10 bases from J, the gap between germline ends came to 7 bases. The CDR3 is 11 amino acids.

This clonotype came up a few times. The chain employs TRBV6-2 or TRBV6-3 and TRBJ2-1, with 8 bases aligning to TRBD2. The germline gives CDR1 MNHEY, CDR2 SVGEGT. The CDR3 spans 15 residues. With 6 bases clipped from V and 2 bases from J, the junction kept 6 bases outside the gene matches. Here the CDR3 reads CASRDSGIPYNEQFF. The CDR3 DNA follows: TGTGCCAGCAGGGATAGCGGGATTCCCTACAATGAGCAGTTCTTC.

This clonotype came up a few times. The rearrangement joins TRBV7-2 to TRBJ1-1; 10 bases line up with TRBD1. Trimming cost V 5 bases and J 1 base; bases outside gene matches: 4. The CDR3 consists of 15 residues. Germline assignment: CDR1 SGHTA and CDR2 FQGNSA. CDR3 in amino acids: CASSRRQGANTEAFF. CDR3 nucleotides: TGTGCCAGCAGCAGAAGACAGGGGGCGAACACTGAAGCTTTCTTT.

This clonotype has just a few counts. The chain links TRBV9 to TRBJ1-1; D possibly corresponds to TRBD1 (6 bases). V dropped 0 bases and J dropped 10 bases, with 13 bases sitting between them. The CDR3 sequence is 13 residues long. Germline CDR1 is SGDLS and CDR2 is YYNGEE. Here the CDR3 reads CASSVEQGGGAFF. In DNA, the CDR3 is TGTGCCAGCAGCGTAGAACAGGGCGGGGGAGCTTTCTTT.

The V gene is TRBV6-6, the J gene TRBJ2-7; 11 positions match TRBD1. V shed 2 bases, J shed 6 bases, and the junction held 6 bases outside the gene matches. Germline loops: CDR1 MNHNY, CDR2 SVGAGI (reference sequence). CDR3 length: 15 residues. This chain's CDR3 is CASSYQGQGVGEQYF. The CDR3 region has the DNA TGTGCCAGCAGTTACCAGGGACAGGGGGTTGGCGAGCAGTACTTC.

The rearrangement uses TRBV7-2 and TRBJ2-3; tentative D call: TRBD1 (6 bases). From germline, CDR1 is SGHTA and CDR2 FQGNSA. This CDR3 is built from 13 residues. Between the trimmed V and J ends, which lost 1 base and 4 bases, there was a span of 6 bases. CDR3 residues: CASSLDRADTQYF. CDR3 DNA: TGTGCCAGCAGCTTAGACAGGGCAGATACGCAGTATTTT.

The V gene is TRBV20-1, the J gene TRBJ1-2, with D hard to call. In germline, CDR1 is DFQATT, CDR2 SNEGSKA (reference sequence). CDR3 length equals 16 residues. V was shortened by 1 base and J by 7 bases, with 22 bases between the two germline ends. The CDR3 region has the DNA TGCAGTGCTAGAGCCTACGGGAGACCCCCATCAGCTGGCTACACCTTC. Its protein is CSARAYGRPPSAGYTF.

This sequence joins TRBV6-5 and TRBJ1-1, with D possibly matching TRBD1 (5 bases). This CDR3 comprises 16 residues. Trimming took 4 bases from V and 6 from J, leaving 21 bases between them. Germline V gene lookup returns CDR1 MNHEY and CDR2 SVGAGI. DNA of the CDR3: TGTGCCAGCAGTTCCAGGGAAACAGGCAGACGCGCTGAAGCTTTCTTT. Translating it yields CASSSRETGRRAEAFF.

The V gene is TRBV18, the J gene TRBJ1-1; 9 positions match TRBD1. The length of the CDR3 is 15 residues. The J segment lost 0 bases and the V segment lost 3 bases, leaving 2 bases of the junction unmatched. The germline gives CDR1 KGHSH, CDR2 LQKENI. The DNA of the CDR3 is TGTGCCAGCTCACCTGGGACAGGGCTGAACACTGAAGCTTTCTTT. Protein: CASSPGTGLNTEAFF.

This chain uses TRBV11-2 with TRBJ1-3, with D unclear. The ends were cut back, 1 base at V and 0 bases at J, with 10 bases in the middle. Per the germline V gene, CDR1 is SGHAT and CDR2 is FQNNGV. This CDR3 spans 16 amino acids. The CDR3 region has the DNA TGTGCCAGCAGCTTAGTTCCGGGCGGCTCTGGAAACACCATATATTTT. This translates into CASSLVPGGSGNTIYF.

V and J are TRBV24-1 and TRBJ2-3; 11 positions match TRBD1. After removal of 3 bases from V and 5 bases from J, the junction contained 6 bases not matched to a gene. This CDR3 has 16 amino acids. Germline V CDR1 and CDR2: KGHDR, SFDVKD. The CDR3 nucleotides are TGTGCCACCAGTGATCCCGGACAGGGGGCAGTAGATACGCAGTATTTT. Translating gives CATSDPGQGAVDTQYF.

This clonotype turned up a few times. V and J are TRBV11-2 and TRBJ1-1, with a possible D match to TRBD1 (5 bases). V lost 2 bases and J 0 bases, leaving 19 bases between the germline ends. This CDR3 region has 18 residues. Germline V lookup: CDR1 SGHAT, CDR2 FQNNGV. The CDR3 sequence is CASSLLSSFEGMNTEAFF. The CDR3 nucleotides are TGTGCCAGCAGCTTACTCTCGTCCTTTGAGGGGATGAACACTGAAGCTTTCTTT.

This clonotype appeared a few times. V and J are TRBV2 and TRBJ1-1; tentatively, D is TRBD1 (5 bases). The germline V gene has CDR1 SNHLY and CDR2 FYNNEI. Trimming removed 8 bases at V and 0 bases at J, with 7 bases between. CDR3 length equals 12 residues. The CDR3 nucleotides read TGTGCCAGCGCCAGGGTGAACACTGAAGCTTTCTTT. Translation gives CASARVNTEAFF. The whole variable domain, filled in from reference TRBV2 and TRBJ1-1, reads EPEVTQTPSHQVTQMGQEVILRCVPISNHLYFYWYRQILGQKVEFLVSFYNNEISEKSEIFDDQFSVERPDGSNFTLKIRSTKLEDSAMYFCASARVNTEAFFGQGTRLTVV.

This clonotype was counted many times. The rearrangement uses TRBV29-1 and TRBJ2-3; no clear D. Germline V lookup: CDR1 SQVTM, CDR2 ANQGSEA. This CDR3 has 12 amino acids. V dropped 3 bases and J dropped 3 bases, with 7 bases sitting between them. Here the CDR3 reads CSVEVATDTQYF. CDR3 nucleotides: TGCAGCGTTGAGGTGGCAACAGATACGCAGTATTTT.

This clonotype has more than one count but fewer than ten. CDR3 in DNA: TGCAGCGTTGAAGGGGAGCTCCAAGAGACCCAGTACTTC. This translates into CSVEGELQETQYF. The V call is TRBV29-1, the J call TRBJ2-5; possibly TRBD2 for D (5 bases). Per the germline V gene, CDR1 is SQVTM and CDR2 is ANQGSEA. Trimming cost V 1 base and J 1 base, with 7 bases left between them. The CDR3 loop spans 13 amino acids.

This chain uses TRBV6-6 with TRBJ1-1; D gene ambiguous. Between the trimmed V and J ends, which lost 1 base and 7 bases, there was a span of 4 bases. Germline CDR1 and CDR2: MNHNY and SVGAGI (reference sequence). CDR3 length equals 11 residues. CDR3 sequence reads: CASSYLGEAFF. The CDR3 DNA reads TGTGCCAGCAGTTACTTGGGTGAAGCTTTCTTT.

This chain joins TRBV6-5 and TRBJ2-5; 7 bases map to TRBD1. This CDR3 comprises 15 residues. V shed 6 bases, J shed 5 bases, and the junction held 12 bases outside the gene matches. Germline-derived CDR1 and CDR2 are MNHEY and SVGAGI. The CDR3 bases are TGTGCCAGCAGCCGACAGGGCGATATGTGGGAGACCCAGTACTTC. Residues: CASSRQGDMWETQYF.

This rearrangement joins TRBV6-2 or TRBV6-3 to TRBJ2-7; 7 positions match TRBD1. Germline V gene lookup returns CDR1 MNHEY and CDR2 SVGEGT. This CDR3 spans 20 amino acids. After removal of 2 bases from V and 0 bases from J, the junction contained 19 bases not matched to a gene. The CDR3 reads CASSYAIKATTGSFSYEQYF. CDR3 sequence (DNA): TGTGCCAGCAGTTACGCTATTAAGGCTACGACAGGGTCTTTCTCCTACGAGCAGTACTTC.

This clonotype was recorded a few times. The chain couples TRBV28 to TRBJ2-1, with TRBD2 identical over 8 bases. J gave up 10 bases and V 2 bases, and 10 bases lay outside the gene matches. The germline gives CDR1 MDHEN, CDR2 SYDVKM. This CDR3 is 15 amino acids long. In nucleotides, the CDR3 is TGTGCCAGCAGTTTAATTAGGACTAGCCCCCGAGAGCAGTTCTTC. It translates to CASSLIRTSPREQFF.

This clonotype was observed a handful of times. V and J are TRBV25-1 and TRBJ1-6; tentative D call: TRBD1 (6 bases). The CDR3 is 16 amino acids. V dropped 2 bases and J dropped 3 bases, with 11 bases sitting between them. Germline V gene sequence: CDR1 MGHDK, CDR2 SYGVNS. The CDR3 sequence is CASSEQRGHYNSPLHF. As DNA, the CDR3 is TGTGCCAGCAGTGAACAACGGGGACACTATAATTCACCCCTCCACTTT.

The J gene is TRBJ1-1, the V gene TRBV18; 8 bases line up with TRBD1. V lost 3 bases to trimming and J lost 1 base; unmatched junction nucleotides: 4. The CDR3 extends over 15 amino acids. The germline V gene encodes CDR1 KGHSH and CDR2 LQKENI. CDR3 sequence (DNA): TGTGCCAGCTCACCGGGGACAGGAAGGAACACTGAAGCTTTCTTT. This encodes CASSPGTGRNTEAFF.

This clonotype showed up many times. J is TRBJ1-1 and V is TRBV20-1; D unresolved. The V and J ends lost 0 bases and 0 bases respectively, with 11 bases between them. Germline lookup yields CDR1 DFQATT and CDR2 SNEGSKA (reference sequence). The CDR3 consists of 15 residues. CDR3 nucleotide sequence: TGCAGTGCTAGAGATGGAGGGTTCCTGAACACTGAAGCTTTCTTT. Amino acids: CSARDGGFLNTEAFF.

The chain employs TRBV7-6 and TRBJ2-2, with 7 bases lining up with TRBD2. Losses at the gene ends were 3 bases for V and 6 bases for J; bases not matched to a gene: 13. The CDR3 is 17 amino acids. Per germline, CDR1 SGHVS and CDR2 FNYEAQ. CDR3 sequence reads: CASSLGIRGVGAGELFF. The CDR3 DNA reads TGTGCCAGCAGCTTGGGAATCCGGGGGGTCGGTGCCGGGGAGCTGTTTTTT.

Ten or more counts support this clonotype. The chain carries TRBV10-1 and TRBJ2-3; D is undetermined. V lost 6 bases, J lost 4 bases, and 11 bases lay in between. Germline CDR1 and CDR2: WNHNN and SYGVQD (reference sequence). The CDR3 is 13 amino acids. CDR3: CASSPSGPDTQYF. The DNA for the CDR3 is TGCGCCAGCAGCCCATCAGGACCAGATACGCAGTATTTT.